A selection of T cell receptor beta chains follows, all from one sample in a study of regulatory T cells in long-lasting Graves disease. TCRdb re-called the multiplex PCR reads with MiXCR, one entry per CDR3 protein. The table lists about half a million distinct CDR3 sequences, approximately 23% of them singletons. The starting material was peripheral blood mononuclear cells (PBMCs), obtained when the disease was refractory, from a patient treated with antithyroid drugs. All receptors come from a female donor with Graves disease. The CDR3 runs from the conserved cysteine through the conserved F or W. D genes are given only for firm matches. The size field is filled for only some rows; it gives once, few, many or a size class.

TRBJ1-4,-,TRBV7-2,-,TGTGCCAGCAGCTTAGGCAAAAAACTGTTTTTT,CASSLGKKLFF
TRBJ2-1,TRBD1,TRBV28,-,TGTGCCAGCAGCCAAGCACAGGGGGGCTACAATGAGCAGTTCTTC,CASSQAQGGYNEQFF
TRBJ1-1,-,TRBV28,many,TGTGCCAGCATCGAAAGTAGGGGGGCCACTGAAGCTTTCTTT,CASIESRGATEAFF
TRBJ2-5,-,TRBV19,-,TGTGCCAGTAGTATAGGAGGGGCGTGGGAGACCCAGTACTTC,CASSIGGAWETQYF
TRBJ2-7,TRBD2,TRBV9,-,TGTGCCAGCAGCGACCAGATTGGGACTAGCGGGACGCCCTACGAGCAGTACTTC,CASSDQIGTSGTPYEQYF
TRBJ2-7,TRBD2,TRBV10-3,many,TGTGCCATCAGTGATGAGCGGGAGCGCAACGAGCAGTACTTC,CAISDERERNEQYF
TRBJ1-5,-,TRBV28,many,TGTGCCAGCAGCACCCAGGAGAACAATCAGCCCCAGCATTTT,CASSTQENNQPQHF
TRBJ2-5,-,TRBV29-1,-,TGCAGCGTGGTTTCGGCCCAAGAGACCCAGTACTTC,CSVVSAQETQYF
TRBJ2-7,-,TRBV30,-,TGTGCCTGGAGTGCCGCGGGGCGTTACGAGCAGTACTTC,CAWSAAGRYEQYF
TRBJ2-7,-,TRBV24-1,few,TGTGCCACCCATGCCGGGGACGAGCAGTACTTC,CATHAGDEQYF
TRBJ2-4,-,TRBV7-3,few,TGTGCCAGCAGCCTTTCTGAGGGGGGCATTCAGTACTTC,CASSLSEGGIQYF
TRBJ2-2,-,TRBV24-1,few,TGTGCCACCAGTGATTTTAGGGGGGCCAACGGGGAGCTGTTTTTT,CATSDFRGANGELFF
TRBJ2-2,-,TRBV9,-,TGTGCCAGCAGCCCCCGGGCCGGGGAGCTGTTTTTT,CASSPRAGELFF
TRBJ1-1,TRBD1,TRBV12-3/TRBV12-4,many,TGTGCCAGCAGCCCGGGAAGGGGGCTGGATGAAGCTTTCTTT,CASSPGRGLDEAFF
TRBJ2-1,TRBD2,TRBV28,-,TGTGCCAGCAGTCCAGCGGGAACGACCTCCTACAATGAGCAGTTCTTC,CASSPAGTTSYNEQFF
TRBJ1-1,-,TRBV20-1,few,TGCAGTGCTAGAGTATCCAGACGCGAAGCTTTCTTT,CSARVSRREAFF
TRBJ2-4,-,TRBV5-1,-,TGCGCCAGCAGCTTGGGGGTTCCGGGCACAAGTCTCTACATTCAGTACTTC,CASSLGVPGTSLYIQYF
TRBJ2-7,-,TRBV5-1,-,TGCGCCAGCAGCTGGCTTTCAGCCGCCGACACCTACGAGCAGTACTTC,CASSWLSAADTYEQYF
TRBJ1-2,-,TRBV30,few,TGTGCCGTAGGGGGACGGCTTAACTATGGCTACACCTTC,CAVGGRLNYGYTF
TRBJ2-3,TRBD2,TRBV2,few,TGTGCCAGCAGCTTTGGGACTAACGCCCGAGATACGCAGTATTTT,CASSFGTNARDTQYF
TRBJ1-5,-,TRBV6-2/TRBV6-3,-,TGTGCCAGCAGTTATATAGACCCAGGAGGGAATCAGCCCCAGCATTTT,CASSYIDPGGNQPQHF
TRBJ1-1,TRBD1,TRBV27,many,TGTGCCAGCAGCCGACAGGGGGGGTTGAACACTGAAGCTTTCTTT,CASSRQGGLNTEAFF
TRBJ2-2,-,TRBV20-1,-,TGCAGTGCTGAGCTGCCGGGCCCCGGGGAGCTGTTTTTT,CSAELPGPGELFF
TRBJ2-7,TRBD1,TRBV28,many,TGTGCCAGCAGTTCCTGGACAGGCTTTTCCTACGAGCAGTACTTC,CASSSWTGFSYEQYF
TRBJ2-5,-,TRBV7-2,many,TGTGCCAGCAGCTTAGAAGTCGGACGGACCCAAGAGACCCAGTACTTC,CASSLEVGRTQETQYF
TRBJ2-7,TRBD2,TRBV5-1,few,TGCGCCAGCAGCTTGGGCGGGAGTAACCGCGAGCAGTACTTC,CASSLGGSNREQYF
TRBJ2-7,TRBD1,TRBV25-1,once,TGTGCCAGCGGATCCGGGACAGAGACCTACGAGCAGTACTTC,CASGSGTETYEQYF
TRBJ1-3,-,TRBV28,-,TGTGCCAGCAGTTTAAGGAGCTCTGGAAACACCATATATTTT,CASSLRSSGNTIYF
TRBJ2-3,-,TRBV7-9,-,TGTGCCAGCTCTCTACAGGGGGGGGGCCACACAGATACGCAGTATTTT,CASSLQGGGHTDTQYF
TRBJ1-1,-,TRBV9,many,TGTGCCAGCAGCTTCCGAGAAGGGATTACTGAAGCTTTCTTT,CASSFREGITEAFF
TRBJ1-2,-,TRBV6-1,few,TGTGCCAGCAGTCCTTGGGGCATCACGGGCTACACCTTC,CASSPWGITGYTF
TRBJ2-7,-,TRBV4-3,-,TGCGCCAGCAGCCATGACCCCGGGCGGGCCGGGCAGTACTTC,CASSHDPGRAGQYF
TRBJ2-7,-,TRBV6-1,many,TGTGCCAGCAGTGAATGGCCTTACGAGCAGTACTTC,CASSEWPYEQYF
TRBJ2-1,TRBD2,TRBV20-1,-,TGCAGTGCTAGAGTTCTCGGGTGGGGACTAGCGGACCCGAGCTCCTACAATGAGCAGTTCTTC,CSARVLGWGLADPSSYNEQFF
TRBJ2-2,-,TRBV6-2/TRBV6-3,-,TGTGCCAGCAGCCAGCCGGGCAGGAACACCGGGGAGCTGTTTTTT,CASSQPGRNTGELFF
TRBJ1-2,-,TRBV9,few,TGTGCCAGCAGCGTAGCGATAGAAGCCTATGGCTACACCTTC,CASSVAIEAYGYTF
TRBJ1-5,-,TRBV30,few,TGTGCCTGGAGTGTGTCGGGGGGGATTACCAATCAGCCCCAGCATTTT,CAWSVSGGITNQPQHF
TRBJ1-6,TRBD1,TRBV28,few,TGTGCCAGCAGTCCCGGACAGGGGATTTCACCCCTCCACTTT,CASSPGQGISPLHF
TRBJ2-2,-,TRBV5-1,few,TGCGCCAGCAGCTTGGGGGCCGGGACCGGGGAGCTGTTTTTT,CASSLGAGTGELFF
TRBJ1-1,TRBD1,TRBV28,-,TGTGCCAGCAGAGCATTACAGGGGACGCAAGCTTTCTTT,CASRALQGTQAFF
TRBJ1-2,-,TRBV6-1,few,TGTGCCATAACGGGGGCGTACAGGGTACTCTATGGCTACACCTTC,CAITGAYRVLYGYTF
TRBJ2-5,TRBD1,TRBV6-5,-,TGTGCCAGCAGTTACGATGACAGGGCATTTAAGGAGACCCAGTACTTC,CASSYDDRAFKETQYF
TRBJ2-7,-,TRBV2,-,TGTGCCAGCAGTGAAAGGGGGGGGCAGTACTTC,CASSERGGQYF
TRBJ1-1,TRBD1,TRBV6-5,few,TGTGCCAGCAGTTTATACCGGGACAGGGGTTATATGGGGGCTTTCTTT,CASSLYRDRGYMGAFF
TRBJ1-2,-,TRBV12-3/TRBV12-4,many,TGTGCCAGCAGTTTAGCCCCGGGCGTGGGATATGGCTACACCTTC,CASSLAPGVGYGYTF
TRBJ1-2,-,TRBV7-8,many,TGTGCCAGCAGCCACCGACAGTCTCACTATGGCTACACCTTC,CASSHRQSHYGYTF
TRBJ2-2,TRBD2,TRBV5-1,-,TGCGCCAGCAGCCCGGGACTAGTGGACACCGGGGAGCTGTTTTTT,CASSPGLVDTGELFF
TRBJ1-1,-,TRBV28,many,TGTGCCAGCAGTTTAAGGTATACTGAAGCTTTCTTT,CASSLRYTEAFF
TRBJ2-5,-,TRBV7-9,many,TGTGCCAGCAGCGCGACAGGAGAGACCCAGTACTTC,CASSATGETQYF
TRBJ1-5,-,TRBV15,-,TGTGCCACCAGCAGAGATACAGGAGGCAATCAGCCCCAGCATTTT,CATSRDTGGNQPQHF
TRBJ2-5,TRBD1,TRBV7-2,many,TGTGCCAGCAGCCAATTCGACAGGGCGGAGACCCAGTACTTC,CASSQFDRAETQYF
TRBJ2-7,-,TRBV28,-,TGCGCCACTTGTGGGGACTCTACCTACGAGCAGTACTTC,CATCGDSTYEQYF